The text below deals with one TCR beta chain. This entry belongs to a study of blood T cell repertoires in COVID-19. Overall study context: PBMCs, B-cell-depleted T cells, or T cells were the source of the cDNA or gDNA that made up the material.

In the original processing: Estimated nucleated cell counts came from reference gene primer amplification. The method was immunoSEQ multiplex PCR; TCRdb's version includes in-frame clones alone and lacks a portion of them. That table furnishes V, J and clone size, whereas the DNA furnished D and trimming. This sample yields about 340,000 clones, of which around 91% are seen a single time; around 3.3% belongs to the top ten. The TCR sequence derives from a young woman who had recovered from COVID-19. Sequences were obtained from peripheral blood.

This CDR3 reads CASSEVGGLTRKLFF. Written as DNA, the CDR3 is TGTGCCAGCAGTGAAGTCGGGGGGCTCACGAGGAAACTGTTTTTT. This chain connects TRBV6-1 to TRBJ1-4, with D perhaps TRBD1 (6 bases). The V gene's germline CDR1 is MNHNS and CDR2 SASEGT. The CDR3 loop spans 15 amino acids. The V gene lost 1 base and the J gene lost 11 bases, with 17 bases spanning the gap.